One and the same sample provided the 2 T cell receptor beta chains below, sequenced in a study of persistence of HIV-infected CD4 T cells. This was the immunoSEQ version 4 assay in survey mode. Some clones are missing from TCRdb's copy, which holds only in-frame ones; the method was immunoSEQ multiplex PCR. The table lists 38,000 or so clones, roughly 84% of them singletons. The stimulus was an HIV-1 Gag 15-mer peptide pool, 0.85 to 1 ug/peptide/mL. CD40L/CD69 double-negative CD45RO-high memory CD4+ T cells were collected. No antigen is known for these receptors. The sequenced sample was cultured CD4+ T cells from PBMCs, obtained from a patient who received antiretroviral therapy. All receptors come from an adult with HIV. The donor label of this sample is uncertain.

This clone was detected only a few times. The chain couples TRBV2 to TRBJ2-7; D gene uncertain. Trimming removed 4 bases from V and 7 bases from J, with 17 bases in between. Germline lookup yields CDR1 SNHLY and CDR2 FYNNEI. This CDR3 region has 14 residues. CDR3: CASSGSSKVPEQYF. CDR3 in DNA: TGTGCCAGCAGTGGTTCGTCCAAGGTACCTGAGCAGTACTTC.

The chain uses TRBV4-2 and TRBJ2-4, with 8 bases lining up with TRBD2. J lost 3 bases, V lost 4 bases, and 8 bases had no gene match. Germline V gene lookup returns CDR1 LGHNA and CDR2 YNFKEQ. CDR3 size: 16 residues. CDR3 in amino acids: CASSLPSGGGKNIQYF. The CDR3 nucleotides read TGTGCCAGCAGCCTACCGTCGGGGGGGGGCAAAAACATTCAGTACTTC.